This T cell receptor beta chain was recovered during a study of blood T cell repertoires in COVID-19. Study overall: Samples came from the United States, Italy and Spain, spanning acute and convalescent COVID-19. Nucleic acid was either cDNA or gDNA, and it came from T cells, B-cell-depleted T cells, or PBMCs.

Original methodology: Estimation of nucleated cell counts was performed using reference gene primer amplification. The method was immunoSEQ multiplex PCR; TCRdb's version includes in-frame clones alone and lacks a portion of them. V and J calls and clone size follow that table, whereas D and trimming were derived from the DNA. The sample carries over 250,000 clones, about 73% recorded once. V was pared by 0 bases and J by 10 bases, with 9 bases between. The CDR3 sequence is 12 residues long. The germline V gene has CDR1 SGHAT and CDR2 FQNNGV. The chain has TRBV11-2 and TRBJ1-1; D is unclear. The TCR comes from an elderly woman with acute or convalescent COVID-19. Material: peripheral blood. CDR3 sequence reads: CASSLDLGGAFF. As DNA, the CDR3 is TGTGCCAGCAGCTTAGATCTTGGAGGAGCTTTCTTT.